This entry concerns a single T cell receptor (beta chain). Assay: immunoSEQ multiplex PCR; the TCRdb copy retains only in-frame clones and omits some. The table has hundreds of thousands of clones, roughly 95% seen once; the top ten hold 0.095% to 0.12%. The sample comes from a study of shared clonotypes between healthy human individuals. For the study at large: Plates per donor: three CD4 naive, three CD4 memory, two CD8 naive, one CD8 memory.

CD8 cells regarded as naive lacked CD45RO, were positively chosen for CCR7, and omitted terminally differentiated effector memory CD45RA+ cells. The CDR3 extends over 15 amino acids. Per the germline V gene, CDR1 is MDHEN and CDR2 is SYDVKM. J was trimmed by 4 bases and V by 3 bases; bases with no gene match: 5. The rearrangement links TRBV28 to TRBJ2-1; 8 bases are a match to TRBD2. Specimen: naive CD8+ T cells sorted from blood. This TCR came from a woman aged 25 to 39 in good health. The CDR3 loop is CASSFHSGEYNEQFF. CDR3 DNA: TGTGCCAGCAGTTTTCATAGCGGGGAATACAATGAGCAGTTCTTC.